Listed below are T cell receptor beta chains from one sample, sequenced in a study of CD8+CD57+ T cells in acquired aplastic anemia. TCRdb reanalysed the reads using MiXCR and keeps one entry per CDR3 protein. Of about 200,000 distinct CDR3 sequences in the sample, 60% to 80% are singletons; the top ten hold roughly 50%. The sample consisted of sorted CD4+, CD8+, or CD8+CD57+ T cells (not recorded which) from PBMCs. The receptors stem from a human donor with aplastic anemia. Both conserved end residues are part of each CDR3. Fields, in order: clone size, V gene, J gene, D gene, CDR3 protein, CDR3 DNA. The D gene is left open where the match is weak. Rows may omit the clone size; those that give it use once, few, many or a size class.

abundance: -; v_gene: TRBV15; j_gene: TRBJ2-1; d_gene: -; CDR3aa: CATSRATGSNEQFF; CDR3nt: TGTGCCACCAGCAGAGCTACAGGCTCCAATGAGCAGTTCTTC
abundance: many; v_gene: TRBV9; j_gene: TRBJ2-2; d_gene: TRBD1; CDR3aa: CASSVGRTGVPGELFF; CDR3nt: TGTGCCAGCAGCGTTGGAAGGACAGGGGTTCCCGGGGAGCTGTTTTTT
abundance: -; v_gene: TRBV7-9; j_gene: TRBJ2-5; d_gene: TRBD2; CDR3aa: CASSYGTSVETQYF; CDR3nt: TGTGCCAGCAGTTACGGGACTAGCGTAGAGACCCAGTACTTC
abundance: -; v_gene: TRBV29-1; j_gene: TRBJ1-2; d_gene: -; CDR3aa: CSAEGPGGAYGYTF; CDR3nt: TGCAGCGCCGAAGGTCCGGGGGGAGCCTATGGCTACACCTTC
abundance: -; v_gene: TRBV30; j_gene: TRBJ2-3; d_gene: -; CDR3aa: CAWGPRTDTQYF; CDR3nt: TGTGCCTGGGGGCCCAGGACAGATACGCAGTATTTT
abundance: many; v_gene: TRBV10-2; j_gene: TRBJ2-7; d_gene: TRBD1; CDR3aa: CASGGGQGRNF; CDR3nt: TGCGCCAGCGGGGGTGGACAGGGGCGGAACTTC
abundance: medium-sized; v_gene: TRBV12-3/TRBV12-4; j_gene: TRBJ2-2; d_gene: -; CDR3aa: CASRLEGPAGELFF; CDR3nt: TGTGCCAGCAGATTAGAGGGGCCCGCCGGGGAGCTGTTTTTT
abundance: -; v_gene: TRBV20-1; j_gene: TRBJ2-3; d_gene: TRBD2; CDR3aa: CSARAGTRDTQYF; CDR3nt: TGCAGTGCTAGAGCCGGGACTAGGGATACGCAGTATTTT
abundance: few; v_gene: TRBV10-3; j_gene: TRBJ1-5; d_gene: -; CDR3aa: CAISEVEGWSGNQPQHF; CDR3nt: TGTGCCATCAGTGAGGTTGAGGGTTGGAGCGGGAATCAGCCCCAGCATTTT
abundance: -; v_gene: TRBV3-1; j_gene: TRBJ1-2; d_gene: TRBD1; CDR3aa: CASSWTGEGGYTF; CDR3nt: TGTGCCAGCAGCTGGACAGGGGAAGGCGGCTACACCTTC
abundance: -; v_gene: TRBV9; j_gene: TRBJ1-6; d_gene: -; CDR3aa: CASSPPGGGASPLHF; CDR3nt: TGTGCCAGCAGCCCCCCGGGGGGAGGAGCTTCACCCCTCCACTTT
abundance: -; v_gene: TRBV9; j_gene: TRBJ1-3; d_gene: -; CDR3aa: CASSADSVNTIYF; CDR3nt: TGTGCCAGCAGCGCCGACAGTGTAAACACCATATATTTT
abundance: -; v_gene: TRBV7-3; j_gene: TRBJ2-5; d_gene: TRBD1; CDR3aa: CASSPRGLTGSEETQYF; CDR3nt: TGTGCCAGCAGCCCAAGGGGTTTGACAGGGTCCGAAGAGACCCAGTACTTC
abundance: -; v_gene: TRBV6-4; j_gene: TRBJ2-2; d_gene: TRBD2; CDR3aa: CASSDSLAGNTGELFF; CDR3nt: TGTGCCAGCAGTGACTCACTAGCGGGGAACACCGGGGAGCTGTTTTTT
abundance: -; v_gene: TRBV7-9; j_gene: TRBJ2-1; d_gene: -; CDR3aa: CASSLAVGEFF; CDR3nt: TGTGCCAGCAGCTTAGCAGTTGGGGAGTTCTTC
abundance: -; v_gene: TRBV10-3; j_gene: TRBJ1-2; d_gene: TRBD1; CDR3aa: CAIRQGQGVGSSYGYTF; CDR3nt: TGTGCCATCAGGCAAGGACAGGGGGTCGGTTCTAGCTATGGCTACACCTTC
abundance: -; v_gene: TRBV9; j_gene: TRBJ2-1; d_gene: -; CDR3aa: CASSVVRSSSYNEQFF; CDR3nt: TGTGCCAGCAGCGTAGTAAGGTCTAGCTCCTACAATGAGCAGTTCTTC
abundance: -; v_gene: TRBV15; j_gene: TRBJ2-1; d_gene: -; CDR3aa: CATSNIQSSYNEQFF; CDR3nt: TGTGCCACCAGCAACATACAGAGCTCCTACAATGAGCAGTTCTTC
abundance: -; v_gene: TRBV7-4; j_gene: TRBJ2-1; d_gene: TRBD2; CDR3aa: CASSLTASGIYNEQFF; CDR3nt: TGTGCCAGCAGCTTAACAGCTAGCGGGATCTACAATGAGCAGTTCTTC
abundance: -; v_gene: TRBV20-1; j_gene: TRBJ1-1; d_gene: -; CDR3aa: CSARHRPGPEAFF; CDR3nt: TGCAGTGCTAGACACCGTCCCGGCCCTGAAGCTTTCTTT
abundance: -; v_gene: TRBV14; j_gene: TRBJ2-7; d_gene: -; CDR3aa: CASSLVRGLSSEQYF; CDR3nt: TGTGCCAGCTCACTGGTCAGGGGTTTGAGTTCGGAGCAGTACTTC
abundance: -; v_gene: TRBV27; j_gene: TRBJ1-2; d_gene: -; CDR3aa: CASGPRGHRYTF; CDR3nt: TGTGCCAGCGGCCCCAGGGGACATCGCTACACCTTC
abundance: once; v_gene: TRBV19; j_gene: TRBJ1-5; d_gene: -; CDR3aa: CASSMGVGNQPQHF; CDR3nt: TGTGCCAGTAGTATGGGGGTCGGCAATCAGCCCCAGCATTTT
abundance: -; v_gene: TRBV5-1; j_gene: TRBJ2-1; d_gene: TRBD2; CDR3aa: CASSFSGGAAEQFF; CDR3nt: TGCGCCAGCAGCTTTAGCGGGGGGGCGGCGGAGCAGTTCTTC
abundance: -; v_gene: TRBV24-1; j_gene: TRBJ2-7; d_gene: -; CDR3aa: CATSDPGATMRDEQYF; CDR3nt: TGTGCCACCAGTGATCCTGGGGCGACCATGAGGGACGAGCAGTACTTC
abundance: -; v_gene: TRBV10-3; j_gene: TRBJ2-7; d_gene: -; CDR3aa: CAISESIGSYEQYF; CDR3nt: TGTGCCATCAGTGAGTCGATAGGAAGCTACGAGCAGTACTTC
abundance: once; v_gene: TRBV15; j_gene: TRBJ2-3; d_gene: TRBD1; CDR3aa: CATSRPFPGQGANYDTQYF; CDR3nt: TGTGCCACCAGCAGACCATTTCCGGGACAGGGGGCGAATTACGATACGCAGTATTTT
abundance: -; v_gene: TRBV20-1; j_gene: TRBJ1-1; d_gene: -; CDR3aa: CSARSGADTEAFF; CDR3nt: TGCAGTGCTAGGTCAGGGGCAGACACTGAAGCTTTCTTT
abundance: -; v_gene: TRBV4-3; j_gene: TRBJ2-5; d_gene: -; CDR3aa: CASSQLQNQETQYF; CDR3nt: TGCGCCAGCAGCCAACTGCAGAACCAAGAGACCCAGTACTTC
abundance: -; v_gene: TRBV20-1; j_gene: TRBJ2-3; d_gene: -; CDR3aa: CSATGTSSTDTQYF; CDR3nt: TGCAGTGCTACTGGGACTTCTTCCACAGATACGCAGTATTTT
abundance: few; v_gene: TRBV2; j_gene: TRBJ2-7; d_gene: -; CDR3aa: CASTSLYEQYF; CDR3nt: TGTGCCAGCACCTCCCTGTACGAGCAGTACTTC
abundance: -; v_gene: TRBV2; j_gene: TRBJ1-4; d_gene: -; CDR3aa: CASSEVENEKLFF; CDR3nt: TGTGCCAGCAGTGAAGTGGAGAATGAAAAACTGTTTTTT
abundance: -; v_gene: TRBV25-1; j_gene: TRBJ2-1; d_gene: TRBD2; CDR3aa: CASSSPGLAGVDEQFF; CDR3nt: TGTGCCAGCAGCTCTCCGGGACTAGCGGGAGTGGATGAGCAGTTCTTC
abundance: -; v_gene: TRBV7-2; j_gene: TRBJ2-3; d_gene: TRBD2; CDR3aa: CAMAAGGRDTQYF; CDR3nt: TGTGCCATGGCAGCGGGAGGAAGAGATACGCAGTATTTT
abundance: -; v_gene: TRBV10-3; j_gene: TRBJ2-7; d_gene: TRBD1; CDR3aa: CATKKGTVSYEQYF; CDR3nt: TGTGCCACAAAGAAGGGGACAGTCTCCTACGAGCAGTACTTC
abundance: many; v_gene: TRBV11-1; j_gene: TRBJ1-1; d_gene: -; CDR3aa: CASSWDKGVYTEAFF; CDR3nt: TGTGCCAGCAGCTGGGACAAGGGGGTATATACTGAAGCTTTCTTT
abundance: once; v_gene: TRBV29-1; j_gene: TRBJ2-1; d_gene: -; CDR3aa: CSVDLAPGIYNEQFF; CDR3nt: TGCAGCGTTGATTTGGCTCCGGGCATCTACAATGAGCAGTTCTTC
abundance: many; v_gene: TRBV30; j_gene: TRBJ1-1; d_gene: -; CDR3aa: CAWSFNTEAFF; CDR3nt: TGTGCCTGGAGCTTTAACACTGAAGCTTTCTTT
abundance: -; v_gene: TRBV20-1; j_gene: TRBJ1-1; d_gene: -; CDR3aa: CSASQTLGAEAFF; CDR3nt: TGCAGTGCAAGTCAGACTCTTGGGGCTGAAGCTTTCTTT
abundance: once; v_gene: TRBV20-1; j_gene: TRBJ2-7; d_gene: TRBD2; CDR3aa: CSARGGLAGRHYEQYF; CDR3nt: TGCAGTGCTAGAGGAGGGCTAGCGGGGAGGCACTACGAGCAGTACTTC
abundance: -; v_gene: TRBV7-9; j_gene: TRBJ2-2; d_gene: -; CDR3aa: CASSLAGYRAGELFF; CDR3nt: TGTGCCAGCAGCTTGGCAGGATACAGAGCCGGGGAGCTGTTTTTT
abundance: -; v_gene: TRBV7-8; j_gene: TRBJ2-7; d_gene: -; CDR3aa: CASSGWGPYEQYF; CDR3nt: TGTGCCAGCAGCGGTTGGGGCCCCTACGAGCAGTACTTC
abundance: -; v_gene: TRBV6-5; j_gene: TRBJ2-5; d_gene: -; CDR3aa: CASSPGEETQYF; CDR3nt: TGTGCCAGCAGCCCGGGGGAAGAGACCCAGTACTTC
abundance: -; v_gene: TRBV7-2; j_gene: TRBJ1-6; d_gene: -; CDR3aa: CASSLDGNSPLHF; CDR3nt: TGTGCCAGCAGCTTAGATGGGAACTCACCCCTCCACTTT
abundance: -; v_gene: TRBV5-1; j_gene: TRBJ1-2; d_gene: TRBD1; CDR3aa: CASSLVAGDRGRGYTF; CDR3nt: TGCGCCAGCAGCTTGGTGGCGGGGGACAGGGGTCGGGGCTACACCTTC
abundance: -; v_gene: TRBV24-1; j_gene: TRBJ1-5; d_gene: TRBD1; CDR3aa: CATSGPGTGGNQPQHF; CDR3nt: TGTGCCACCAGTGGCCCCGGGACAGGGGGTAACCAGCCCCAGCATTTT
abundance: once; v_gene: TRBV7-9; j_gene: TRBJ2-7; d_gene: TRBD1; CDR3aa: CASSPTTGGFDEQYF; CDR3nt: TGTGCCAGCAGCCCCACAACAGGGGGGTTCGACGAGCAGTACTTC
abundance: many; v_gene: TRBV19; j_gene: TRBJ2-6; d_gene: TRBD1; CDR3aa: CASSTQGALIGANVLTF; CDR3nt: TGTGCCAGTAGTACCCAGGGGGCGTTAATTGGGGCCAACGTCCTGACTTTC
abundance: -; v_gene: TRBV5-6; j_gene: TRBJ2-3; d_gene: TRBD2; CDR3aa: CASSPHPGLAGGVSTDTQYF; CDR3nt: TGTGCCAGCAGCCCCCACCCGGGCCTAGCGGGGGGGGTTAGCACAGATACGCAGTATTTT
abundance: -; v_gene: TRBV7-3; j_gene: TRBJ1-3; d_gene: TRBD1; CDR3aa: CASSPGQVSGNTIYF; CDR3nt: TGTGCCAGCAGCCCGGGACAGGTCTCTGGAAACACCATATATTTT
abundance: -; v_gene: TRBV6-6; j_gene: TRBJ2-7; d_gene: TRBD1; CDR3aa: CASTTGTGGNEQYF; CDR3nt: TGTGCCAGCACCACGGGGACAGGGGGCAACGAGCAGTACTTC
abundance: -; v_gene: TRBV4-1; j_gene: TRBJ2-3; d_gene: -; CDR3aa: CASSLERQADTQYF; CDR3nt: TGCGCCAGCAGCCTGGAGAGGCAAGCAGATACGCAGTATTTT
abundance: -; v_gene: TRBV14; j_gene: TRBJ2-5; d_gene: -; CDR3aa: CASSLGASPGETQYF; CDR3nt: TGTGCCAGCAGCTTAGGAGCTAGCCCCGGAGAGACCCAGTACTTC
abundance: -; v_gene: TRBV7-9; j_gene: TRBJ1-2; d_gene: -; CDR3aa: CASRTDVAGYTF; CDR3nt: TGTGCCAGCAGGACCGACGTGGCAGGCTACACCTTC
abundance: -; v_gene: TRBV12-3/TRBV12-4; j_gene: TRBJ2-7; d_gene: TRBD2; CDR3aa: CASSPGTSDPYEQYF; CDR3nt: TGTGCCAGCAGTCCCGGGACTAGCGATCCCTACGAGCAGTACTTC
abundance: few; v_gene: TRBV7-8; j_gene: TRBJ1-5; d_gene: TRBD1; CDR3aa: CASSIIQGAGNQPQHF; CDR3nt: TGTGCCAGCAGCATTATACAGGGGGCCGGCAATCAGCCCCAGCATTTT
abundance: many; v_gene: TRBV11-2; j_gene: TRBJ2-7; d_gene: -; CDR3aa: CASSLVFPPQDYEQYF; CDR3nt: TGTGCCAGCAGCTTAGTCTTTCCCCCCCAGGATTACGAGCAGTACTTC
abundance: -; v_gene: TRBV10-2; j_gene: TRBJ1-6; d_gene: TRBD1; CDR3aa: CASSESTRGYSPLHF; CDR3nt: TGCGCCAGCAGTGAGTCTACCAGGGGGTATTCACCCCTCCACTTT
abundance: -; v_gene: TRBV7-2; j_gene: TRBJ2-1; d_gene: -; CDR3aa: CASSTPGTNEQFF; CDR3nt: TGTGCCAGCAGCACCCCGGGGACGAATGAGCAGTTCTTC